Sequencing of this T cell receptor beta chain was carried out in a study of identical twins. A note on this clonotype: Its antigen is unidentified.

Study results and caveats: Less excess twin sharing appeared in beta out-of-frame sequences. Analyses of zero insertions could, in part, be confounded by invariant MAIT and iNKT cells. Those out-of-frame alpha sequences shared by twins showed an excess of low generation probability. It was cross-sectional statistical analysis, not following the same donors, that the conclusions relied on.

Germline V gene data show CDR1 as SGHRS and CDR2 as YFSETQ. The length of the CDR3 is 18 residues. Trimming cost V 2 bases and J 0 bases, with 18 bases left between them. A single record per CDR3 protein comes from TCRdb applying MiXCR to the 5' RACE reads. Counted here are under 350,000 distinct CDR3 sequences, nearly 9.5% occurring once; the ten biggest clones make up around 7.1%. These same records also appear under a second study, on yellow fever vaccine responses in identical twins.

The TCR comes from a woman aged 18 to 35 in good health. The V call is TRBV5-1, the J call TRBJ2-1, with a tentative D call TRBD1 (5 bases). What was sequenced was CD8+ T cells sorted from blood. In DNA, the CDR3 is TGCGCCAGCAGCTTACGACAGTCCATTATCAGCTCCTACAATGAGCAGTTCTTC. This sequence encodes CASSLRQSIISSYNEQFF.